This TCR beta chain was identified in a study of early T cells in non-severe SARS-CoV-2 infection. J lost 8 bases, V lost 7 bases, and 12 bases had no gene match. Germline loops: CDR1 SQVTM, CDR2 ANQGSEA. This CDR3 has 15 residues. This clonotype was recorded a few times. TCRdb itself ran the 5' RACE reads through MiXCR, one entry per CDR3 protein. The profile covers around 55,000 distinct CDR3 sequences, with about 15% appearing a single time and about a tenth taken by the ten largest. The source of this sequence is an adult who was a healthcare worker with PCR-confirmed SARS-CoV-2 infection or an uninfected control (not recorded which). The V call is TRBV29-1, the J call TRBJ2-1, with 12 bases matching TRBD2. Sequenced here: whole blood, sampled at baseline. This CDR3 is CSGGSLAGGTHEQFF. CDR3 bases: TGCAGCGGGGGGTCCCTAGCGGGGGGGACCCATGAGCAGTTCTTC.